The following is a T cell receptor (beta chain) sequence with its context. The antigen remains unidentified. The PCR ran on 60 Vbeta and 13 Jbeta primers. Assay used: immunoSEQ multiplex PCR; TCRdb lists only in-frame clones, some missing. The sample contains under 200,000 clones, over 75% of which appear only once. Healthy people donating bone marrow made up the donors. The data were taken from a study of cytomegalovirus exposure and HLA in healthy donors. Study results and caveats: Later analysis associated a missense DCLRE1C variant with TCR beta V- and J-gene trimming. Across HLA loci, a later analysis found differing TCR association rates, with DRB1 most and HLA-C fewest. Most TCR sequences proved rare, with some public TCRs found in many donors.

J was trimmed by 1 base and V by 4 bases; bases with no gene match: 3. The CDR3 runs to 14 residues. Per the germline V gene, CDR1 is LNHDA and CDR2 is SQIVND (reference sequence). The genes are TRBV19 and TRBJ1-1, with TRBD1 matching 7 bases. The sequenced sample consisted of PBMCs. The sequence was obtained from a woman in her forties or fifties in good health and CMV-seronegative. This CDR3 reads CASSRGTANTEAFF. CDR3 nucleotide sequence: TGTGCCAGTAGTAGGGGGACAGCGAACACTGAAGCTTTCTTT.